A single T cell receptor beta chain is shown here with its context. Assay used: immunoSEQ multiplex PCR; TCRdb lists only in-frame clones, some missing. The repertoire includes some 150,000 clones, approximately 93% of them detected once, and around 0.9% sits in the top ten. The CDR3 runs 15 residues. With V trimmed by 7 bases and J by 5 bases, 13 bases remained unmatched. Germline V CDR1 and CDR2: MNHEY, SVGAGI. The data were taken from a study of T cell responses to AZD1222 COVID-19 vaccine. The chain joins TRBV6-5 to TRBJ1-2, with 7 bases that match TRBD1. This material consisted of peripheral blood, taken on day 0 of MenACWY control vaccination. This clonotype was sampled from an adult in good health. The DNA of the CDR3 is TGTGCCAGCACCACCGACAGGGAGGGGGATTATGGCTACACCTTC. It translates to CASTTDREGDYGYTF.